The clone carrying this TCR beta chain was picked up a small number of times. These data come from a study of technical replicates of blood from several donors. The germline CDR1 and CDR2 sequences are LGHNT and FRNRAP. Germline trimming cut 0 bases from V and 14 bases from J; bases unmatched to any gene: 8. The CDR3 is 14 amino acids. Using immunoSEQ multiplex PCR, the repertoire was profiled, and TCRdb retains in-frame clones only, with some absent. The sample contains about 60,000 clones, roughly 86% of which appear only once. The sequence derives from a human donor in good health. Some clones in this sample may be carry-over from other donors' samples. The V gene is TRBV12-5, the J gene TRBJ2-5; 11 bases fit TRBD2. Sample: PBMCs. CDR3: CASGLVPPSGGHYF. CDR3 DNA sequence: TGTGCTAGTGGTTTGGTACCGCCTAGCGGGGGGCACTACTTC.